This TCR beta chain was captured by sequencing in a study of T cell responses to AZD1222 COVID-19 vaccine (dated by TCRdb to the early 2020s). Study-level background: A total of more than 230 trial participants underwent TCR sequencing, of whom some 210 received two doses of AZD1222 and some 25 received two doses of the MenACWY control vaccine. Trial participants were enrolled by age into 18-55, 56-69 and 70-plus year subgroups, with about 150, 28 and 57 TCR-sequenced participants respectively. The research as a whole found: Only five to seven AZD1222 recipients were SARS-CoV-2 seropositive at baseline, limiting conclusions about previously exposed vaccinees. In the small 56-69-year group, the increase in depth fell short of significance, most likely because of low power. Because no samples from the day 14 peak response were available, repertoires could be characterized only after the peak T cell response. Vaccine-associated CD4 TCRs spanned the whole spike protein, with dominant responses in regions 160-218 and 743-854. Reportedly, almost half of the unique spike-specific TCRs recognized epitopes lying outside the regions that are mutated in the B.1.351 and B.1.1.7 variants. After two AZD1222 doses, both the breadth and the depth of spike-specific TCRs were significantly higher than at day 0 and than in MenACWY recipients. Most participants were white British and females outnumbered males, and the authors suggested that clonal diversity may have been underestimated.

Of note for this clone: The specificity of this receptor is unknown.

The CDR3 regions of human TCRbeta chains were analyzed by immunosequencing. The authors' pipeline ran thus. TCRs in the repertoires were matched against a reference library of SARS-CoV-2-specific TCRs that had been generated with the MIRA antigen-specificity platform. Breadth was defined as the fraction of unique TCRs that were SARS-CoV-2-associated, and depth was defined as the fraction of total T cells that were SARS-CoV-2-associated. Using the MIRA data, each spike-specific TCR was mapped to the spike region that the TCR reacts to and placed in a CD4 or CD8 class. Log10-transformed breadth and depth values were compared by one-way ANOVA with Sidak's multiple comparisons tests. Drawn from immuneACCESS, this table holds only the in-frame rearrangements with V and J called that TCRdb kept. Clones are partly lost; checked studies trace under half to an unresolved V gene and leave the rest unexplained. That table furnishes V, J and clone size, whereas the DNA furnished D and trimming. This sample's table contains under 150,000 clones. 2.2% of the sample rests with the top ten.

CDR3 length: 16 amino acids, cysteine to phenylalanine. Only the CDR3 DNA is retained, 48 bases long and in frame from the first base. At the junction V is shortened by 2 bases and J by 2 bases, with 15 bases in between. CDR1 and CDR2 were assigned from the germline V gene as MNHEY and SVGAGI. The time point label of this sample denotes: baseline before first vaccination. Samples from vaccinated people were obtained from the UK trials COV001 and COV002, which included a single-blind randomized controlled phase 2/3 trial of AZD1222 (ChAdOx1 nCoV-19) in healthy adults. For TCRbeta chain sequencing, PBMC samples were collected from trial participants at day 0 and at day 28 after the second dose.

This sequence uses TRBV6-5 and TRBJ1-2, with the identity of the D gene unclear. This receptor was taken from an adult in good health. The source material was peripheral blood. The nucleotide sequence is given as TGTGCCAGCAGTTACATCGGCGGCAGGCGAAACTATGGCTACACCTTC. This yields the protein CASSYIGGRRNYGYTF.